The 9 T cell receptor beta chains in this list originate from one sample, sequenced in a study of Graves' ophthalmopathy and Graves' hyperthyroidism. As the template, RNA transcripts were used to amplify TCR beta CDR3 regions. The authors performed first-round RT-PCR with HTBI primers and then a second-round multiplex PCR. A single record per CDR3 protein comes from TCRdb applying MiXCR to the multiplex PCR reads. Of about 500,000 distinct CDR3 sequences in the sample, approximately 15% were seen once. Material: blood. The receptor source for this set is a woman aged 25 to 39 with Graves' ophthalmopathy.

This clonotype has a count of ten or more. V usage is TRBV18 and J usage is TRBJ1-5, with D possibly being TRBD1 (5 bases). Trimming pared 1 base from V and 4 bases from J, leaving 11 bases between. CDR1 and CDR2 (germline): KGHSH, LQKENI. The length of the CDR3 is 15 residues. The CDR3, as DNA: TGTGCCAGCTCACCACGGTCAGGGTTAAATCAGCCCCAGCATTTT. This codes for CASSPRSGLNQPQHF. Drawing the rest from reference TRBV18 and TRBJ1-5, the complete variable domain is NAGVMQNPRHLVRRRGQEARLRCSPMKGHSHVYWYRQLPEEGLKFMVYLQKENIIDESGMPKERFSAEFPKEGPSILRIQQVVRGDSAAYFCASSPRSGLNQPQHFGDGTRLSIL.

This clonotype was seen ten or more times. A read error is possible here, since a much larger clone lies one base away. CDR3 bases: TGTGCCAGCAGTGGGTTGGGGGCCTATGGCTACACCTTC. This gives the protein CASSGLGAYGYTF. The rearrangement uses TRBV6-1 and TRBJ1-2; a possible D gene is TRBD1 (6 bases). The CDR3 runs to 13 residues. From germline, CDR1 is MNHNS and CDR2 SASEGT. V lost 4 bases to trimming and J lost 4 bases, with 10 bases between them.

This clonotype has at least ten counts. This chain connects TRBV7-2 to TRBJ2-7; a weak D match, TRBD1 (7 bases). Germline V gene lookup returns CDR1 SGHTA and CDR2 FQGNSA. CDR3 length: 13 amino acids. Trimming left V 4 bases short and J 3 bases short, with 10 bases between. CDR3 residues: CASSSQGGYEQYF. The DNA of the CDR3 is TGTGCCAGCAGCTCCCAGGGGGGCTACGAGCAGTACTTC.

This clonotype was recorded at least ten times. This chain uses TRBV28 with TRBJ2-7; tentatively, D is TRBD1 or TRBD2 (5 bases each). Germline values: CDR1 MDHEN, CDR2 SYDVKM. The CDR3 loop spans 15 amino acids. Deletions cut 4 bases from V and 1 base from J, with 14 bases between. The chain's CDR3 is CASSYKGGGSYEQYF. DNA for the CDR3: TGTGCCAGCAGTTATAAGGGTGGGGGTTCCTACGAGCAGTACTTC.

This clonotype was recorded only once. This chain connects TRBV12-3 or TRBV12-4 to TRBJ1-6, with D perhaps TRBD1 (5 bases). The CDR3 sequence is 19 residues long. Trimming took off 4 bases at V and 2 bases at J, with 21 bases between the two ends. In DNA, the CDR3 is TGTGCCAGCAGTTCAAGCGACAGTGCGAGCTCACCCTATAATTCACCCCTCCACTTT. Protein product: CASSSSDSASSPYNSPLHF.

The chain is built from TRBV28 and TRBJ1-2; TRBD1 might be the D (5 bases). The CDR3 contains 15 residues. The germline V and J ends were trimmed by 4 bases and 3 bases, with 15 bases remaining between them. The germline CDR1 and CDR2 sequences are MDHEN and SYDVKM. DNA of the CDR3: TGTGCCAGCAGTTCCCTCCAGGGCAGACACTATGGCTACACCTTC. It translates to CASSSLQGRHYGYTF.

The rearrangement joins TRBV28 to TRBJ1-2; a possible D gene is TRBD1 (5 bases). V lost 8 bases and J lost 4, with 14 bases in between. Germline loops: CDR1 MDHEN, CDR2 SYDVKM. This CDR3 spans 13 amino acids. CDR3 in amino acids: CASGGKIGYGYTF. The CDR3 DNA reads as TGTGCCAGCGGGGGGAAGATTGGCTATGGCTACACCTTC.

This clonotype was found many times. CDR3 amino acids: CASSFYTLEDQPQHF. DNA for the CDR3: TGTGCCAGCAGTTTCTACACCTTGGAGGATCAGCCCCAGCATTTT. V usage is TRBV27 and J usage is TRBJ1-5, with no clear D. CDR3 length: 15 amino acids. Germline lookup yields CDR1 MNHEY and CDR2 SMNVEV (reference sequence). The V and J ends lost 3 bases and 5 bases respectively, with 14 bases between them.

This clonotype was counted many times. This chain uses TRBV6-1 with TRBJ2-7; 9 positions agree with TRBD1. J gave up 6 bases and V 6 bases, and 9 bases lay outside the gene matches. Germline-derived CDR1 and CDR2 are MNHNS and SASEGT. The CDR3 length is 14 residues. The CDR3 protein is CASRPTGGPSEQYF. CDR3 in DNA: TGTGCCAGCAGACCCACAGGGGGCCCATCCGAGCAGTACTTC.